This T cell receptor beta chain came from a study of cytomegalovirus exposure and HLA in healthy donors. Study observations and caveats: Despite most TCR sequences being rare, some public TCRs occurred in many donors. A later analysis found that most CMV-associated TCR beta chains appeared HLA-restricted. Accurate prediction of HLA-A and HLA-B alleles (for most subjects) was reportedly achieved from TCR beta sequences.

The length of the CDR3 is 13 residues. Between the trimmed V and J ends, which lost 3 bases and 7 bases, there was a span of 12 bases. Germline values: CDR1 LNHDA, CDR2 SQIVND (reference sequence). In the PCR, 60 Vbeta and 13 Jbeta primers were used. Some clones are missing from TCRdb's copy, which holds only in-frame ones; the method was immunoSEQ multiplex PCR. The repertoire holds fewer than 250,000 clones, with about four fifths as singletons. Regarding this clone: No antigen is known for it.

Source material: PBMCs. The chain joins TRBV19 to TRBJ1-1; the D gene is possibly TRBD1 (6 bases). The origin of this receptor is a man aged 25-40 years in good health and CMV-seronegative. The CDR3 nucleotides are TGTGCCAGTAGTATGACAGGCTACTATGAAGCTTTCTTT. Its protein product is CASSMTGYYEAFF.